The T cell receptor (beta chain) described here comes from a study of preoperative IRX-2 immunotherapy in early breast cancer. Stated treatment: preoperative locoregional IRX-2 cytokine immunotherapy. Preoperative locoregional IRX-2 cytokine immunotherapy was tested in the phase Ib source study. Generated by immunoSEQ multiplex PCR, the TCRdb table keeps only in-frame clones and is missing some. Of under 35,000 clones in the sample, under 90% were seen once. This sample was taken from a patient treated with IRX-2 immunotherapy. This TCR was recovered from a human donor with breast cancer.

CDR3 bases: TGTGCCAGCAGCCCATCGATTTGGACAGGGGGCGAAAACTCACCCCTCCACTTT. This codes for CASSPSIWTGGENSPLHF. The chain combines TRBV11-3 with TRBJ1-6; 11 bases match TRBD1. The CDR3 runs 18 residues. The germline V gene has CDR1 SGHNT and CDR2 YENEEA. Germline trimming cut 5 bases from V and 10 bases from J; bases unmatched to any gene: 16. Full variable domain (outside the CDR3, taken from reference TRBV11-3 and TRBJ1-6): EAGVVQSPRYKIIEKKQPVAFWCNPISGHNTLYWYLQNLGQGPELLIRYENEEAVDDSQLPKDRFSAERLKGVDSTLKIQPAELGDSAVYLCASSPSIWTGGENSPLHFGNGTRLTVT.